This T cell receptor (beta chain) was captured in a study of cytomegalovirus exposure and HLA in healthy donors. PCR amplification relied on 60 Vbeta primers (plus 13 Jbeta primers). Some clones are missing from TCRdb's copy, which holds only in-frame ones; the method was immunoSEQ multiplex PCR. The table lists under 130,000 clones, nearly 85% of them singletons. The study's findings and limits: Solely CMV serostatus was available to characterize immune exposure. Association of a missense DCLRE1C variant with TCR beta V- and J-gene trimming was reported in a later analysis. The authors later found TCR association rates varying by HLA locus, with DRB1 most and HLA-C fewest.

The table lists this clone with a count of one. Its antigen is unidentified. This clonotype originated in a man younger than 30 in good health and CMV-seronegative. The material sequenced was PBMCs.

The CDR3 DNA is TGTGCCTGGAGTTTAACAGGGGTTCATGAGCAGTTCTTC. It codes for CAWSLTGVHEQFF. The chain combines TRBV30 with TRBJ2-1, with 7 nucleotides matching TRBD1. Trimming removed 2 bases from V and 8 bases from J; junction bases left unmatched: 6. From germline, CDR1 is GTSNPN and CDR2 SVGIG (reference sequence). This CDR3 spans 13 amino acids. Looking up the rest from reference TRBV30 and TRBJ2-1 gives the full variable domain: SQTIHQWPATLVQPVGSPLSLECTVEGTSNPNLYWYRQAAGRGLQLLFYSVGIGQISSEVPQNLSASRPQDRQFILSSKKLLLSDSGFYLCAWSLTGVHEQFFGPGTRLTVL.